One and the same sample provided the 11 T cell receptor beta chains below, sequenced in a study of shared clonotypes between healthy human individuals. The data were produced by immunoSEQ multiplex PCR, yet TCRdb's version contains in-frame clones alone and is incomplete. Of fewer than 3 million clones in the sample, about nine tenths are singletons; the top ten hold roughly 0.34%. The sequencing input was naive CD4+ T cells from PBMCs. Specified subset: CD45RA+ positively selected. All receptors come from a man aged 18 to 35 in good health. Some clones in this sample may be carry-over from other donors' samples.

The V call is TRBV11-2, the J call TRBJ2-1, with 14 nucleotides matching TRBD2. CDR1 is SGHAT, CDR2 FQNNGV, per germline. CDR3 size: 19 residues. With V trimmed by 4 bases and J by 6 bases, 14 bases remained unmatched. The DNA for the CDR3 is TGTGCCAGCAGCTCCCGGACTAGCGGGAGGCTCGGATCCATCAATGAGCAGTTCTTC. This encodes CASSSRTSGRLGSINEQFF.

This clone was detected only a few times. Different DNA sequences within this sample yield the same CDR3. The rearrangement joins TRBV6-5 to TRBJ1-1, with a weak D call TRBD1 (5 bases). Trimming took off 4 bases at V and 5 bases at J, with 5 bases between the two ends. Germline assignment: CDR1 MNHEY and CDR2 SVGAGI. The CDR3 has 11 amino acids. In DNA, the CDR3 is TGTGCCAGCAGTTGGGGGACTGAAGCTTTCTTT. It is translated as CASSWGTEAFF.

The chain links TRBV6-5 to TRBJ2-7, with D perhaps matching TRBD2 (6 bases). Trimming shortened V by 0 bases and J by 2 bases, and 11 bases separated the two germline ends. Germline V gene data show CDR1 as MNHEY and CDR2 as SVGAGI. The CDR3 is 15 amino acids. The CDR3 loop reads CASSYSPKRAYEQYF. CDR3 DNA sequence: TGTGCCAGCAGTTACTCCCCGAAGCGGGCCTACGAGCAGTACTTC.

CDR3 in amino acids: CASSWGQGTQYF. CDR3 bases: TGTGCCAGCAGTTGGGGACAGGGGACCCAGTACTTC. V gene TRBV6-1 combines with J gene TRBJ2-5, with TRBD1 identical over 9 bases. From germline, CDR1 is MNHNS and CDR2 SASEGT. This CDR3 region has 12 residues. Trimming at V came to 5 bases and at J to 7 bases, leaving 2 bases not matched to a gene.

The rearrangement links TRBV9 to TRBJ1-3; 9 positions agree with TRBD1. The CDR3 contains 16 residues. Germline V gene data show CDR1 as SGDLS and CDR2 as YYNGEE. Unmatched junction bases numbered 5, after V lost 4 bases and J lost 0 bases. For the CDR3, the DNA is TGTGCCAGCAGCCGCGGACAGGGGCTCTCTGGAAACACCATATATTTT. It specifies CASSRGQGLSGNTIYF.

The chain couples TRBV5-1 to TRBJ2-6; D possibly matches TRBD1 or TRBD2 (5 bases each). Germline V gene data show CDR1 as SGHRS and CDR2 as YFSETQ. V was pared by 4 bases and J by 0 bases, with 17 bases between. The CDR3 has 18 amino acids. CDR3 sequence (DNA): TGCGCCAGCAGCCCACGCCCCGGGACGGTCTCTGGGGCCAACGTCCTGACTTTC. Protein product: CASSPRPGTVSGANVLTF.

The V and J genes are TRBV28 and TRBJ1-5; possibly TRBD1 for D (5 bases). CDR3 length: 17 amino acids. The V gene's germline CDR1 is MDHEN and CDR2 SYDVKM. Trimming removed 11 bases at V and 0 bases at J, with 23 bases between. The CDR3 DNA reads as TGTGCCGGGGCAGGCCCCCTAATAGGGGATAGCAATCAGCCCCAGCATTTT. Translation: CAGAGPLIGDSNQPQHF.

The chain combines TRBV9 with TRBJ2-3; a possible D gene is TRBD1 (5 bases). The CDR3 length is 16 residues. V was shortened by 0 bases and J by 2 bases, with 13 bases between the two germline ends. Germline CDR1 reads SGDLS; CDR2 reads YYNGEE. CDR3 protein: CASSVGGGYYTDTQYF. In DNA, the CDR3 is TGTGCCAGCAGCGTAGGGGGCGGCTACTACACAGATACGCAGTATTTT.

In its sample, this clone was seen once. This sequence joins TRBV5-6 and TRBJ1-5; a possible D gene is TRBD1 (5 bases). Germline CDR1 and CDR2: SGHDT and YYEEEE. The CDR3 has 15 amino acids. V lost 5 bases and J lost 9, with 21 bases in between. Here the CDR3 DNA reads TGTGCCAGCAGGGTCGATGGGGGTACGTCTAGGCCCCAGCATTTT. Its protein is CASRVDGGTSRPQHF.

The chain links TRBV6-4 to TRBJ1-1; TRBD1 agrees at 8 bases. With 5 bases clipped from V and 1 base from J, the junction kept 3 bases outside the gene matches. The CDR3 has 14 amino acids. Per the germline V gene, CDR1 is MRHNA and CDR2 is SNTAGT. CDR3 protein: CASSRDRSNTEAFF. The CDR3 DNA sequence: TGTGCCAGCAGTAGGGACAGGTCGAACACTGAAGCTTTCTTT.

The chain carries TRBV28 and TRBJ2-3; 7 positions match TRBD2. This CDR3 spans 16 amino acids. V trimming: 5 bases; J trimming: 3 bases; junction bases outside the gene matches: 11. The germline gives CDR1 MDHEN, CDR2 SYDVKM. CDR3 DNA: TGTGCCAGCAGTCCCCGTGGCGGGAGCGGGACAGATACGCAGTATTTT. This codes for CASSPRGGSGTDTQYF.